This T cell receptor (beta chain) came from a study of blood T cell repertoires in COVID-19. Overall study: Samples taken during acute and convalescent COVID-19 were collected in the United States, Italy and Spain. Nucleic acid was either cDNA or gDNA, and it came from T cells, B-cell-depleted T cells, or PBMCs.

CDR1 and CDR2 from the germline V gene are LNHNV and YYDKDF (reference sequence). With 3 bases removed from V and 0 bases from J, the gap between germline ends came to 14 bases. This CDR3 comprises 17 residues. Data came from immunoSEQ multiplex PCR; TCRdb stores just in-frame clones and leaves some out. Of 75,000 to 95,000 clones in the sample, around 82% were seen once. V gene TRBV15 combines with J gene TRBJ1-4; D is possibly TRBD1 (6 bases). The sequence was obtained from a man between 60 and 75 years old with acute or convalescent COVID-19. Sequencing input: peripheral blood. Here the CDR3 reads CATSRPGVSATNEKLFF. The CDR3 DNA sequence: TGTGCCACCAGCAGGCCAGGGGTTAGCGCAACTAATGAAAAACTGTTTTTT.